This TCR beta chain was retrieved from a study of blood T cell repertoires in COVID-19. Looking at the study overall: Both acute and convalescent COVID-19 samples were obtained from the United States, Italy and Spain. Sample material is recorded as cDNA or gDNA derived from T cells, B-cell-depleted T cells, or PBMCs.

Cohort assignment relied on participant-reported clinical history. Looked up from germline, CDR1 is SGHDT and CDR2 is YYEEEE. V lost 1 base to trimming and J lost 6 bases, with 11 bases between them. This CDR3 is 13 amino acids long. Original handling: Nucleated cell number was recorded as an estimate derived from reference gene primer amplification. Using immunoSEQ multiplex PCR, the repertoire was profiled, and TCRdb retains in-frame clones only, with some absent. The V and J calls and clone size come from that table; D and trimming were worked out from the DNA. The sample lists approximately 140,000 clones, about 81% occurring once.

Sequencing was carried out using PBMCs or T cells enriched from blood (not recorded which). This chain uses TRBV5-6 with TRBJ2-7, with D unclear. The TCR originated in a man aged 35 to 55 with acute COVID-19. The CDR3 sequence: CASSLIVGPEQYF. CDR3 coding DNA: TGTGCCAGCAGCTTGATCGTTGGGCCCGAGCAGTACTTC.